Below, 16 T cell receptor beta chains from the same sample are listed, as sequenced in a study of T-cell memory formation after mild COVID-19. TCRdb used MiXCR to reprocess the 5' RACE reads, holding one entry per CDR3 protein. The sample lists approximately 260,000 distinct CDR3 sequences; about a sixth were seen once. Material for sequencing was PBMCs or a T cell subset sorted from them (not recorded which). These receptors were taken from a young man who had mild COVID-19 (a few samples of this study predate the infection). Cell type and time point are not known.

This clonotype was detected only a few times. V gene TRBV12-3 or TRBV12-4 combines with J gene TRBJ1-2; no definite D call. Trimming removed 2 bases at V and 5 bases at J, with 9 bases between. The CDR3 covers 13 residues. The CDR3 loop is CASSLLPVYGYTF. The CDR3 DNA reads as TGTGCCAGCAGTTTATTACCCGTGTATGGCTACACCTTC.

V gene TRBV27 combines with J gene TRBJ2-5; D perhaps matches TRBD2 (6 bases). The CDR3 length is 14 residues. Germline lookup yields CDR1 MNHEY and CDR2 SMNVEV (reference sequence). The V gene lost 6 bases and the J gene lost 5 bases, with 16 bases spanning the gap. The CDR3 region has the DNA TGTGCCAGCAGAGGTAGCGGATTTCGGGAGACCCAGTACTTC. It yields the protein CASRGSGFRETQYF.

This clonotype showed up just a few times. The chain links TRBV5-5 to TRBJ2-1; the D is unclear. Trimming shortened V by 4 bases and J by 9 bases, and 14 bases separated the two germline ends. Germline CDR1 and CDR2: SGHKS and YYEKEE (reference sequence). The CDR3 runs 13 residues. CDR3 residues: CASSRDPLGEQFF. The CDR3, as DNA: TGTGCCAGCAGCCGAGATCCCCTAGGTGAGCAGTTCTTC.

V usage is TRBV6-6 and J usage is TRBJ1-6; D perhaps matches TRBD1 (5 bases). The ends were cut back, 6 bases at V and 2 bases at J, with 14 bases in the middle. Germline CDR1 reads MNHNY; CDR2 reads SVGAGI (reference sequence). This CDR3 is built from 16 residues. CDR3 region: CASRPTGDPYNSPLHF. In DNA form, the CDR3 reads TGTGCCAGCAGACCGACGGGGGACCCCTATAATTCACCCCTCCACTTT.

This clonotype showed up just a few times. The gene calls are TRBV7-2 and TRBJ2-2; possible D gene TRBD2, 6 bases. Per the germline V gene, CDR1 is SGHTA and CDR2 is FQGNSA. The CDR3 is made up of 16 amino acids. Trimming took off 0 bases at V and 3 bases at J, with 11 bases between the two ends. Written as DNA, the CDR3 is TGTGCCAGCAGCTTAGCCCCTAGCGCTTACACCGGGGAGCTGTTTTTT. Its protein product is CASSLAPSAYTGELFF.

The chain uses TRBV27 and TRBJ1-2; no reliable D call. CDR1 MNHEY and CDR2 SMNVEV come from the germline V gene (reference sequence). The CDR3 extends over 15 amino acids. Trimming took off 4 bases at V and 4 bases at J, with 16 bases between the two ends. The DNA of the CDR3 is TGTGCCAGCAGTTCGATGCCCGGGCGGGGCTATGGCTACACCTTC. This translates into CASSSMPGRGYGYTF.

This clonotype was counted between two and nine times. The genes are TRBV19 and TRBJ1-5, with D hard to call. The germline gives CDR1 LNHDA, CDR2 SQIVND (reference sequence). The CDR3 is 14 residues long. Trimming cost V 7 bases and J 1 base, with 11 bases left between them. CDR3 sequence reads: CASTPRNSNQPQHF. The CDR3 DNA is TGTGCCAGTACCCCTAGGAACAGCAATCAGCCCCAGCATTTT.

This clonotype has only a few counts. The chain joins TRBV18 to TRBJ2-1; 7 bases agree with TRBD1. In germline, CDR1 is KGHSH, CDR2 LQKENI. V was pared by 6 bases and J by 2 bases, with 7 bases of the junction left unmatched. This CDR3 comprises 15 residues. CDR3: CASSHDRVPYNEQFF. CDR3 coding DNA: TGTGCCAGCTCGCATGACAGGGTTCCCTACAATGAGCAGTTCTTC.

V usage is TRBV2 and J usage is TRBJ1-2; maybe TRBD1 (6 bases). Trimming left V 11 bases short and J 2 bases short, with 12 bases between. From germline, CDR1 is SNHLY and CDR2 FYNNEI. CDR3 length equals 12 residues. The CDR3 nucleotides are TGTGCCGGAGCAGGGGCAAACTATGGCTACACCTTC. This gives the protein CAGAGANYGYTF.

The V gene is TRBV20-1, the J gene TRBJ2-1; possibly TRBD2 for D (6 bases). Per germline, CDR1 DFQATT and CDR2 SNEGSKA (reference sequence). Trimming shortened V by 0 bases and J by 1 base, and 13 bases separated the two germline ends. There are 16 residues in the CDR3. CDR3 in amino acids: CSARDWRGESYNEQFF. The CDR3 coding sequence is TGCAGTGCTAGAGATTGGCGCGGGGAATCCTACAATGAGCAGTTCTTC.

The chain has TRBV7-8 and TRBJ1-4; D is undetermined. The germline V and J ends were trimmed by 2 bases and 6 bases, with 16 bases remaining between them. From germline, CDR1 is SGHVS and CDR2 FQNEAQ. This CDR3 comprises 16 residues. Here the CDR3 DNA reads TGTGCCAGCAGCTTATACCGGGTCCCAGCCCATGAAAAACTGTTTTTT. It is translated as CASSLYRVPAHEKLFF.

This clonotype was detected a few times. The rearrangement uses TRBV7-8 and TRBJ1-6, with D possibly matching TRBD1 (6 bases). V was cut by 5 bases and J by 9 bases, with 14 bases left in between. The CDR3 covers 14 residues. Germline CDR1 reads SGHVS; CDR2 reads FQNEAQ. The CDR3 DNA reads TGTGCCAGCAGCCGACCAGGGGAGCCTTCACCCCTCCACTTT. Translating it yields CASSRPGEPSPLHF.

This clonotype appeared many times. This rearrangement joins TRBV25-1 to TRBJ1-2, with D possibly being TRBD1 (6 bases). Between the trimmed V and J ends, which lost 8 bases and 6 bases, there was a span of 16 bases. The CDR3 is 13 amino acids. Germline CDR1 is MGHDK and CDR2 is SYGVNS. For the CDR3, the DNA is TGTGCCAGCGAGGGGGGGACGGGGAATGGCTACACCTTC. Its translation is CASEGGTGNGYTF.

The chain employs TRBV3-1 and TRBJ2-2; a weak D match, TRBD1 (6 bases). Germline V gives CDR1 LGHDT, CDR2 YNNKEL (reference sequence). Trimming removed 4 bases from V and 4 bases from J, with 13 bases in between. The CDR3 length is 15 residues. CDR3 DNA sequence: TGTGCCAGCAGCCGCCCCACAGGGCCCACCGGGGAGCTGTTTTTT. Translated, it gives CASSRPTGPTGELFF.

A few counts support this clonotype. In nucleotides, the CDR3 is TGTGCCTGGAAATCTCCGGACAGGAGAGATCAGCCCCAGCATTTT. Protein product: CAWKSPDRRDQPQHF. This sequence joins TRBV30 and TRBJ1-5; 7 bases are a match to TRBD1. This CDR3 region has 15 residues. V lost 4 bases to trimming and J lost 5 bases; unmatched junction nucleotides: 11. Germline V gene lookup returns CDR1 GTSNPN and CDR2 SVGIG (reference sequence).

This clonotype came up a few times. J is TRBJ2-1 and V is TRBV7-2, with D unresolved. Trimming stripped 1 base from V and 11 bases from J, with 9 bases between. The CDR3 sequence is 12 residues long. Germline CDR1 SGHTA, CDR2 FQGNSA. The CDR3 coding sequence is TGTGCCAGCAGCTTAGACTCGTCCAAGCAGTTCTTC. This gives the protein CASSLDSSKQFF.